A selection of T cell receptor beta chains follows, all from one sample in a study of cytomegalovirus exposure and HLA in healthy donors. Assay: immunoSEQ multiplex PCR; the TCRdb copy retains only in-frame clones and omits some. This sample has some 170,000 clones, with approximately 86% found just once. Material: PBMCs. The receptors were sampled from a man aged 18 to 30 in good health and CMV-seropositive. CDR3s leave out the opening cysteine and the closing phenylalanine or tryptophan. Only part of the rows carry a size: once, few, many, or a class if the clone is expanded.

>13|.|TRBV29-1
SVEPRDRENTEAF
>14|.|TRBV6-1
ASSEAGGQIGNTIY
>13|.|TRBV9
ASSVGGLNTGELF
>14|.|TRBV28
ASSSGTLGRGYEQY
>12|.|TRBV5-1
ASSLDVGQETQY
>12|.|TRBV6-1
ASSEMRDSLEQY
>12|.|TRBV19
ASSPNPGNQPQH
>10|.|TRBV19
ASSSLSDTQY
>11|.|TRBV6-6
ASLQTGGGEAF
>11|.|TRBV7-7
ASSRTTSHEQF
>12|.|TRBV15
ATSRDPGASEAF
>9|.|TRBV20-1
SASAASEAF
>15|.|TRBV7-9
ASSFWDRGRWGSEQY
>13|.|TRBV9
ASSPGRVAGNTIY
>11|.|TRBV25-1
ASSRESSYEQY
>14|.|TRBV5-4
ASSGIAGSSYNEQF
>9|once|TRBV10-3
ASGGYNEQF
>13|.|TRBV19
ASSARTVLRETQY
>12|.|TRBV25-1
ASSDQGGNYGYT
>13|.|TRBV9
ASSVGETGLPTSY
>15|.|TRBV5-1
ASSLLGGGPGPDTQY
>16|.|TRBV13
ASSYEYWTSGSENEQF
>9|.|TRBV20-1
SVFTGGGYT
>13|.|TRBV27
ASRGLKTGGLKEY
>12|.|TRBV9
ASDSGTGLDEQY
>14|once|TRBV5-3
ARSAGTSGISYEQY
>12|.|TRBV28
ASSSGGADYGYT
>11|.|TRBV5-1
ASSYDGQGEQY
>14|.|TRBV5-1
ASSLEQREYPYEQY
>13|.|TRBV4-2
ASSQGQGPYNEQF
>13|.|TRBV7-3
ASSLSLAGTGELF
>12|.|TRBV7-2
ASSPVQARETQY
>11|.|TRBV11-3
ASSLRGGETQY
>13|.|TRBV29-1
SVEAGSDSGNEQF
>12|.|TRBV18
ASSSSRVFQPQH
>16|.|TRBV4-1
ASSQDLTGTGERYGYT